These 13 T cell receptor beta chains came from one sample sequenced in a study of blood T cell repertoires in COVID-19 (dated by TCRdb to the early 2020s). The library was built by means of the immunoSEQ multiplex PCR assay. TCRdb holds this immuneACCESS table with in-frame rearrangements only. Some clones are missing; in checked studies, unresolved V genes explain under half, and the rest has no known cause. The sample includes about 200,000 clones, with 84% observed a single time. Of the sample, roughly 13% is held by the ten largest clones. Sequences were obtained from peripheral blood. The receptors come from a human donor in a cohort sampled during active COVID-19.

CDR3 amino acids: CASSQGVVPSGNTIYF. The CDR3 DNA reads as TGCGCCAGCAGCCAAGGAGTTGTACCATCTGGAAACACCATATATTTT. V is TRBV4-1 and J is TRBJ1-3, with D unresolved. Germline values: CDR1 MGHRA, CDR2 YSYEKL. Between the trimmed V and J ends, which lost 1 base and 1 base, there was a span of 11 bases. This CDR3 contains 16 residues.

The V and J genes are TRBV29-1 and TRBJ2-2, with D perhaps matching TRBD2 (5 bases). Trimming removed 1 base at V and 4 bases at J, with 19 bases between. The germline V gene encodes CDR1 SQVTM and CDR2 ANQGSEA. This CDR3 spans 17 amino acids. The CDR3 here is CSVEVGWRPEGTGELFF. CDR3 bases: TGCAGCGTTGAAGTCGGTTGGCGCCCCGAGGGCACCGGGGAGCTGTTTTTT.

The chain has TRBV7-9 and TRBJ2-1; D may be TRBD2 (7 bases). The CDR3 loop spans 16 amino acids. Deletions cut 2 bases from V and 4 bases from J, with 15 bases between. CDR1 SEHNR and CDR2 FQNEAQ come from the germline V gene (reference sequence). As DNA, the CDR3 is TGTGCCAGCAGCTTAACCCCCAAGGGGGGGTACAATGAGCAGTTCTTC. Amino acid sequence: CASSLTPKGGYNEQFF.

The chain recombines TRBV21-1 with TRBJ2-7; TRBD1 is the table's D call and was not checked against the DNA. TRBV21-1 is recorded as a pseudogene. The CDR3 runs 15 residues. The CDR3 nucleotides read TGTGCCAGCAGCGACGGGACAGGGGTTTCCCACGAGCAGTACTTC. Its protein product is CASSDGTGVSHEQYF.

The J gene is TRBJ1-3, the V gene TRBV18, with 8 bases lining up with TRBD1. This CDR3 contains 16 residues. The trim removed 2 bases at V and 6 bases at J, leaving 9 bases unmatched. CDR1 and CDR2 from the germline V gene are KGHSH and LQKENI. In nucleotides, the CDR3 is TGTGCCAGCTCACCAAGGACAGGGTCCCTCATAAACACCATATATTTT. The encoded protein is CASSPRTGSLINTIYF.

The rearrangement joins TRBV11-2 to TRBJ1-3, with 9 bases identical to TRBD1. CDR1 and CDR2 from the germline V gene are SGHAT and FQNNGV. The CDR3 totals 14 residues. J lost 9 bases, V lost 7 bases, and 10 bases had no gene match. The CDR3 is CASKSRDREGTIYF. CDR3 coding DNA: TGTGCCAGCAAATCCCGGGACAGGGAAGGCACCATATATTTT. The complete variable domain, with remaining parts taken from reference TRBV11-2 and TRBJ1-3, reads EAGVAQSPRYKIIEKRQSVAFWCNPISGHATLYWYQQILGQGPKLLIQFQNNGVVDDSQLPKDRFSAERLKGVDSTLKIQPAKLEDSAVYLCASKSRDREGTIYFGEGSWLTVV.

The rearrangement uses TRBV10-2 and TRBJ1-5, with TRBD1 matching over 7 bases. Germline trimming cut 10 bases from V and 1 base from J; bases unmatched to any gene: 7. The CDR3 spans 14 residues. CDR1 is WSHSY and CDR2 is SAAADI in the germline V gene. For the CDR3, the DNA is TGCGCCACTTGGTCGGACAGGAGCAATCAGCCCCAGCATTTT. Its protein product is CATWSDRSNQPQHF.

The chain employs TRBV30 and TRBJ1-4, with a tentative D call TRBD1 (6 bases). Per germline, CDR1 GTSNPN and CDR2 SVGIG (reference sequence). Trimming took off 6 bases at V and 5 bases at J, with 13 bases between the two ends. This CDR3 spans 13 amino acids. CDR3 sequence (DNA): TGTGCCTGTCAAGGACAGATAAATGAAAAACTGTTTTTT. Encoded protein: CACQGQINEKLFF.

The rearrangement uses TRBV18 and TRBJ1-5, with 7 bases fitting TRBD1. The CDR3 covers 15 residues. Per the germline V gene, CDR1 is KGHSH and CDR2 is LQKENI. V gave up 6 bases and J gave up 1 base; unmatched junction bases: 6. The CDR3 DNA reads TGTGCCAGCTCGGCCGGACAGGCCAGCAATCAGCCCCAGCATTTT. Translation gives CASSAGQASNQPQHF.

This clone was seen a single time. The chain has TRBV24-1 and TRBJ2-1; TRBD1 matches 9 bases. Germline values: CDR1 KGHDR, CDR2 SFDVKD. The CDR3 contains 12 residues. Trimming took 12 bases from V and 12 from J; bases not matched to a gene: 11. CDR3 sequence (DNA): TGTGCCGCGGCTCCCGGACAGGGGAGGCAGTTCTTC. Translation gives CAAAPGQGRQFF.

The chain is built from TRBV19 and TRBJ1-1; D is unresolved. V was shortened by 8 bases and J by 0 bases, with 16 bases between the two germline ends. From germline, CDR1 is LNHDA and CDR2 SQIVND (reference sequence). There are 15 residues in the CDR3. The CDR3 protein is CASRREGRVNTEAFF. In nucleotides, the CDR3 is TGTGCCAGTCGCCGAGAGGGCCGGGTGAACACTGAAGCTTTCTTT.

This chain uses TRBV18 with TRBJ1-1; D gene ambiguous. Trimming removed 4 bases at V and 3 bases at J, with 15 bases between. Germline V gives CDR1 KGHSH, CDR2 LQKENI. The CDR3 covers 15 residues. The DNA of the CDR3 is TGTGCCAGCTCACGTGTGGCTTCCCGATACACTGAAGCTTTCTTT. Translating gives CASSRVASRYTEAFF. The full variable domain, its missing parts supplied by reference TRBV18 and TRBJ1-1, is NAGVMQNPRHLVRRRGQEARLRCSPMKGHSHVYWYRQLPEEGLKFMVYLQKENIIDESGMPKERFSAEFPKEGPSILRIQQVVRGDSAAYFCASSRVASRYTEAFFGQGTRLTVV.

The CDR3 region has the DNA TGTGCCAGCAGTTTATGGAGTGGGGAGCTGTTTTTT. This sequence encodes CASSLWSGELFF. The gene calls are TRBV28 and TRBJ2-2; D is uncertain. CDR1 is MDHEN and CDR2 is SYDVKM in the germline V gene. Trimming removed 0 bases from V and 8 bases from J, with 4 bases in between. CDR3 length: 12 amino acids.